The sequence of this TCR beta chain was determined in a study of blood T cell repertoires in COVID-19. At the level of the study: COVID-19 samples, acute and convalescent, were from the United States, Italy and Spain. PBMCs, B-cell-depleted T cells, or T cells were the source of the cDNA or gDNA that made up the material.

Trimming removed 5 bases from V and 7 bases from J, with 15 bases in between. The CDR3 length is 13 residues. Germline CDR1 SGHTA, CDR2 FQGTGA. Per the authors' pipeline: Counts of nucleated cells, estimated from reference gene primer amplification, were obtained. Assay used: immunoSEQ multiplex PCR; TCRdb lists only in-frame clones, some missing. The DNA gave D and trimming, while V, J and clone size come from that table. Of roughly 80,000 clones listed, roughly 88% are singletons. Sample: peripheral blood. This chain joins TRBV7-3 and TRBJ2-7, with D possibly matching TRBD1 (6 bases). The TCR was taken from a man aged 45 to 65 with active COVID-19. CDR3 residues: CASSQQGVGEQYF. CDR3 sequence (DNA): TGTGCCAGCAGCCAACAGGGTGTCGGGGAGCAGTACTTC.